The 22 T cell receptor beta chains given below trace back to one sample, sequenced in a study of shared clonotypes between healthy human individuals (dated by TCRdb to 2020 to 2021). Libraries came from the immunoSEQ multiplex PCR assay. TCRdb stores this immuneACCESS table with in-frame sequences only. Part of the clones is absent; in the studies checked, under half of the shortfall reflects unresolved V genes, and no reason is known for the rest. The sample has fewer than 2.5 million clones on record, more than 85% of them singletons. In total, the top ten clones hold roughly 0.36% of the sample. Sequences were obtained from naive CD4+ T cells from PBMCs. Per the publication, the cell subset or site label means: CD45RA+ positively selected. The receptors come from a man younger than 35 in good health. Some clones in this sample may be carry-over from other donors' samples.

The rearrangement joins TRBV10-3 to TRBJ1-3; TRBD1 might be the D (5 bases). The CDR3 covers 14 residues. The germline CDR1 and CDR2 sequences are ENHRY and SYGVKD. V was shortened by 8 bases and J by 2 bases, with 13 bases between the two germline ends. DNA for the CDR3: TGTGCCATCTGGGGGATGGAAGCTGGAAACACCATATATTTT. Its protein product is CAIWGMEAGNTIYF.

The V and J genes are TRBV7-8 and TRBJ2-3; D gene uncertain. This CDR3 contains 16 residues. Trimming shortened V by 3 bases and J by 2 bases, and 15 bases separated the two germline ends. Germline V gene sequence: CDR1 SGHVS, CDR2 FQNEAQ. CDR3 DNA sequence: TGTGCCAGCAGCTTGTTTCGGCTACCTCTCACAGATACGCAGTATTTT. Protein sequence: CASSLFRLPLTDTQYF.

V gene TRBV9 combines with J gene TRBJ1-4; 7 nucleotides match TRBD1. With V trimmed by 3 bases and J by 8 bases, 10 bases remained unmatched. There are 15 residues in the CDR3. Germline V gene lookup returns CDR1 SGDLS and CDR2 YYNGEE. CDR3 sequence: CASSEGTGVREKLFF. In DNA form, the CDR3 reads TGTGCCAGCAGCGAGGGAACAGGGGTAAGGGAAAAACTGTTTTTT.

This chain uses TRBV7-6 with TRBJ2-4, with a possible D match to TRBD1 (6 bases). Germline values: CDR1 SGHVS, CDR2 FNYEAQ. The CDR3 contains 17 residues. Trimming pared 4 bases from V and 1 base from J, leaving 17 bases between. For the CDR3, the DNA is TGTGCCAGCAGCTGGGGGCCACGGACCGGGGCCAAAAACATTCAGTACTTC. Amino acids: CASSWGPRTGAKNIQYF.

V is TRBV15 and J is TRBJ1-1; D not certain. Germline CDR1 is LNHNV and CDR2 is YYDKDF (reference sequence). CDR3 length: 15 residues. V was shortened by 1 base and J by 1 base, with 10 bases between the two germline ends. CDR3 loop: CATSRGPIRNTEAFF. CDR3 nucleotide sequence: TGTGCCACCAGCAGAGGCCCCATACGGAACACTGAAGCTTTCTTT.

The J gene is TRBJ1-1, the V gene TRBV30; tentatively, D is TRBD1 (5 bases). With 0 bases removed from V and 8 bases from J, the gap between germline ends came to 10 bases. The length of the CDR3 is 12 residues. Germline V gene sequence: CDR1 GTSNPN, CDR2 SVGIG (reference sequence). CDR3 nucleotide sequence: TGTGCCTGGAGTGTACAGGTATGGGAAGCTTTCTTT. This encodes CAWSVQVWEAFF.

The chain links TRBV7-2 to TRBJ2-7, with TRBD2 matching 13 bases. V trimming: 5 bases; J trimming: 2 bases; junction bases outside the gene matches: 3. Per the germline V gene, CDR1 is SGHTA and CDR2 is FQGNSA. This CDR3 has 15 residues. In DNA form, the CDR3 reads TGTGCCAGCAGCCAGACTAGCGGGAGGACCTACGAGCAGTACTTC. Translation gives CASSQTSGRTYEQYF.

The V call is TRBV7-2, the J call TRBJ2-7, with D hard to call. Germline CDR1 and CDR2: SGHTA and FQGNSA. V was cut by 1 base and J by 3 bases, with 13 bases left in between. There are 15 residues in the CDR3. The CDR3: CASSLGPSTLYEQYF. DNA of the CDR3: TGTGCCAGCAGCTTAGGCCCCTCGACACTCTACGAGCAGTACTTC. Supplemented by reference TRBV7-2 and TRBJ2-7, the full variable domain reads GAGVSQSPSNKVTEKGKDVELRCDPISGHTALYWYRQSLGQGLEFLIYFQGNSAPDKSGLPSDRFSAERTGGSVSTLTIQRTQQEDSAVYLCASSLGPSTLYEQYFGPGTRLTVT.

This chain joins TRBV7-9 and TRBJ2-5; TRBD2 aligns across 8 bases. After removal of 2 bases from V and 4 bases from J, the junction contained 12 bases not matched to a gene. The CDR3 contains 17 residues. Germline values: CDR1 SEHNR, CDR2 FQNEAQ (reference sequence). The CDR3 sequence: CASSLPTEREKGETQYF. CDR3 nucleotides: TGTGCCAGCAGCTTACCAACCGAGCGGGAGAAGGGAGAGACCCAGTACTTC.

DNA of the CDR3: TGTGCCAATGCACCGGGACAGATTATAGATGAGCAGTTCTTC. This sequence encodes CANAPGQIIDEQFF. V usage is TRBV6-1 and J usage is TRBJ2-1; TRBD1 aligns across 7 bases. Germline V lookup: CDR1 MNHNS, CDR2 SASEGT. The CDR3 loop spans 14 amino acids. V lost 10 bases to trimming and J lost 8 bases; unmatched junction nucleotides: 14.

The CDR3 loop reads CASSAGVDQPQHF. As DNA, the CDR3 is TGTGCCAGCAGTGCGGGGGTGGATCAGCCCCAGCATTTT. The chain recombines TRBV6-5 with TRBJ1-5, with D possibly being TRBD1 (5 bases). Germline V CDR1 and CDR2: MNHEY, SVGAGI. This CDR3 contains 13 residues. Trimming removed 5 bases at V and 5 bases at J, with 10 bases between.

V usage is TRBV28 and J usage is TRBJ1-2; D is perhaps TRBD1 (5 bases). The germline gives CDR1 MDHEN, CDR2 SYDVKM. Trimming cost V 4 bases and J 5 bases, with 17 bases left between them. This CDR3 comprises 15 residues. The CDR3 DNA is TGTGCCAGCAGTTCGGGTCTCGACAGAGGGTATGGCTACACCTTC. Translated, it gives CASSSGLDRGYGYTF.

With regard to this clone: Different DNA sequences within this sample yield the same CDR3. The CDR3 is CASSTTNYGYTF. The CDR3 DNA reads as TGTGCCAGCAGTACGACTAACTATGGCTACACCTTC. The chain employs TRBV28 and TRBJ1-2, with D hard to call. Germline-derived CDR1 and CDR2 are MDHEN and SYDVKM. V was trimmed by 5 bases and J by 0 bases, leaving 4 bases between them. The CDR3 extends over 12 amino acids.

The chain recombines TRBV6-5 with TRBJ2-1; D not certain. Trimming cost V 5 bases and J 5 bases, with 13 bases left between them. This CDR3 comprises 14 residues. Germline V lookup: CDR1 MNHEY, CDR2 SVGAGI. The CDR3 coding sequence is TGTGCCAGCAGTCGATCGAGGAGTGACAATGAGCAGTTCTTC. Translated: CASSRSRSDNEQFF.

This chain connects TRBV4-3 to TRBJ2-1, with D uncertain. Germline CDR1 LGHNA, CDR2 YSLEER. The CDR3 totals 17 residues. Deletions cut 0 bases from V and 6 bases from J, with 18 bases between. The CDR3 region is CASSQDLDLQDGNEQFF. For the CDR3, the DNA is TGCGCCAGCAGCCAAGATCTGGACCTCCAAGATGGCAATGAGCAGTTCTTC.

This clone was counted a few times. This chain joins TRBV6-1 and TRBJ1-1; D uncertain. The CDR3 has 12 residues. Per germline, CDR1 MNHNS and CDR2 SASEGT. V was shortened by 8 bases and J by 3 bases, with 10 bases between the two germline ends. The CDR3 DNA follows: TGTGCCAGCTCACAGAGATACACTGAAGCTTTCTTT. Its protein is CASSQRYTEAFF.

V gene TRBV28 combines with J gene TRBJ2-6, with D perhaps matching TRBD2 (7 bases). Germline-derived CDR1 and CDR2 are MDHEN and SYDVKM. This CDR3 contains 17 residues. V was trimmed by 10 bases and J by 2 bases, leaving 21 bases between them. The CDR3, as DNA: TGTGCCACCACGGGGGGCCGGCCGGGCCCTGGGGCCAACGTCCTGACTTTC. It is translated as CATTGGRPGPGANVLTF. The whole variable domain, remainder taken from reference TRBV28 and TRBJ2-6, is DVKVTQSSRYLVKRTGEKVFLECVQDMDHENMFWYRQDPGLGLRLIYFSYDVKMKEKGDIPEGYSVSREKKERFSLILESASTNQTSMYLCATTGGRPGPGANVLTFGAGSRLTVL.

This chain connects TRBV15 to TRBJ2-7; possible D gene TRBD1, 5 bases. Germline loops: CDR1 LNHNV, CDR2 YYDKDF (reference sequence). The CDR3 has 15 residues. V was pared by 1 base and J by 2 bases, with 12 bases between. The CDR3 region has the DNA TGTGCCACCAGCAGAGCCAGGGCAGGACCCTACGAGCAGTACTTC. This codes for CATSRARAGPYEQYF.

J is TRBJ2-7 and V is TRBV10-2; D not certain. V lost 5 bases and J 2 bases, leaving 16 bases between the germline ends. The CDR3 runs 15 residues. Germline V gives CDR1 WSHSY, CDR2 SAAADI. The CDR3 sequence is CASSLTSPGPYEQYF. The DNA for the CDR3 is TGCGCCAGCAGTTTGACAAGCCCAGGACCCTACGAGCAGTACTTC.

The table lists this clone with a count of one. The chain has TRBV9 and TRBJ2-4; no clear D. Looked up from germline, CDR1 is SGDLS and CDR2 is YYNGEE. The CDR3 sequence is 14 residues long. Trimming took 0 bases from V and 4 from J, leaving 8 bases between them. The CDR3, as DNA: TGTGCCAGCAGCGTAGGGGTCCAGAAAAACATTCAGTACTTC. Amino acids: CASSVGVQKNIQYF.

The rearrangement joins TRBV5-1 to TRBJ2-7, with 7 bases identical to TRBD2. V gave up 0 bases and J gave up 5 bases; unmatched junction bases: 11. Germline V CDR1 and CDR2: SGHRS, YFSETQ. CDR3 size: 16 residues. The CDR3 DNA follows: TGCGCCAGCAGCTTGGCCGTCGGGGGGTCAGGGAACGAGCAGTACTTC. Amino acids: CASSLAVGGSGNEQYF.

The chain recombines TRBV5-1 with TRBJ1-1; D unclear. The V end lost 5 bases, the J end lost 0 bases, and 8 bases lay between the germline ends. This CDR3 comprises 13 residues. Germline V gene sequence: CDR1 SGHRS, CDR2 YFSETQ. The CDR3 is CASRLRLNTEAFF. Here the CDR3 DNA reads TGCGCCAGCAGATTACGGTTGAACACTGAAGCTTTCTTT.